The rows below give T cell receptor beta chains drawn from one sample of a study of blood T cell repertoires in COVID-19. TCRdb's copy holds only in-frame clones and misses some; the assay was immunoSEQ multiplex PCR. The sample records around 60,000 clones, 80% to 85% being singletons. Sequencing input: peripheral blood. These receptors all stem from a man aged 30 to 45 with COVID-19, enrolled during active disease. Each CDR3 is given with its conserved first and last residue. A D gene is named only where the DNA matches it firmly. Only part of the rows carry a size: once, few, many, or a class if the clone is expanded.

CASSNRGNGYTF TGCGCCAGCAGCAACAGGGGGAATGGCTACACCTTC TRBJ1-2 TRBD1 NA TRBV4-3 12
CATSSINSGAETQYF TGTGCCACCAGCAGTATTAATAGCGGGGCTGAGACCCAGTACTTC TRBJ2-5 TRBD2 NA TRBV15 15
CASSDLPNDAGEKLFF TGTGCCAGCAGTGATCTCCCCAATGATGCAGGGGAAAAACTGTTTTTT TRBJ1-4 NA once TRBV2 16
CASYGTGTEAFF TGTGCCAGCTATGGGACAGGTACTGAAGCTTTCTTT TRBJ1-1 TRBD1 NA TRBV7-8 12
CASRSGAGYTF TGTGCCAGCAGGTCAGGGGCGGGCTACACCTTC TRBJ1-2 NA NA TRBV5-4 11
CASSLTVRKLFF TGTGCCAGCAGCTTAACAGTACGAAAACTGTTTTTT TRBJ1-4 NA NA TRBV11-2 12
CASSLGTGLEDTQYF TGTGCCAGCAGCCTCGGGACAGGGCTTGAAGATACGCAGTATTTT TRBJ2-3 TRBD1 few TRBV9 15
CASSSRTDTDTQYF TGTGCCAGCAGCTCCCGGACAGACACAGATACGCAGTATTTT TRBJ2-3 NA NA TRBV11-2 14
CAGSTSGGYNEQFF TGCGCCGGCAGCACTAGCGGGGGTTACAATGAGCAGTTCTTC TRBJ2-1 TRBD2 NA TRBV5-1 14
CASSVTQGEFTGELFF TGTGCCAGTAGCGTCACACAGGGGGAATTCACCGGGGAGCTGTTTTTT TRBJ2-2 TRBD1 NA TRBV19 16
CASSYVEGQPQHF TGTGCCAGCAGTTACGTAGAGGGTCAGCCCCAGCATTTT TRBJ1-5 NA NA TRBV6-2/TRBV6-3 13
CASSHLAGESYEQYF TGTGCCAGCAGCCATCTAGCGGGAGAGTCCTACGAGCAGTACTTC TRBJ2-7 TRBD2 NA TRBV7-9 15
CASSQGRGLLYEQYF TGTGCCAGTAGCCAAGGGAGGGGACTTCTCTACGAGCAGTACTTC TRBJ2-7 TRBD2 NA TRBV19 15
CASRPGGTSGGDSGNTQYF TGTGCCAGCAGGCCCGGAGGGACTAGCGGGGGTGACAGCGGAAATACGCAGTATTTT TRBJ2-3 TRBD2 NA TRBV27 19
CASSIEADGLNTEAFF TGTGCCAGTAGTATAGAAGCGGACGGACTGAACACTGAAGCTTTCTTT TRBJ1-1 NA once TRBV19 16
CASRWGTSGNTIYF TGTGCCAGCAGATGGGGGACTTCTGGAAACACCATATATTTT TRBJ1-3 NA once TRBV7-8 14
CASSQGRGLPQPQHF TGTGCCAGCAGCCAAGGCAGGGGCCTTCCTCAGCCCCAGCATTTT TRBJ1-5 NA NA TRBV3-1/TRBV3-2 15
CASSRILGLSGGDDSADTQYF TGCGCCAGCAGCCGAATCCTAGGCTTGAGCGGGGGCGACGATTCGGCAGATACGCAGTATTTT TRBJ2-3 TRBD2 NA TRBV4-1 21
CASRLTGTGARNEQFF TGTGCAAGTCGTTTAACCGGGACAGGGGCTAGAAATGAGCAGTTCTTC TRBJ2-1 NA NA TRBV12-2 16
CASSPFFGLAGRSTDTQYF TGTGCCAGCAGCCCCTTCTTTGGGTTAGCGGGGCGTAGCACAGATACGCAGTATTTT TRBJ2-3 TRBD2 NA TRBV14 19
CASTITFQDSYGYTF TGTGCCAGCACCATAACGTTCCAGGACTCCTATGGCTACACCTTC TRBJ1-2 NA NA TRBV6-6 15
CASSDPGQGIDGELFF TGTGCCAGCAGTGACCCGGGACAGGGGATTGACGGGGAGCTGTTTTTT TRBJ2-2 TRBD1 few TRBV25-1 16
CASGLAGGPLGPPYF TGTGCCAGCGGACTAGCGGGAGGGCCCTTGGGTCCCCCGTACTTC TRBJ2-7 TRBD2 NA TRBV2 15
CASSENSGGAREKLFF TGTGCCAGCAGTGAAAATTCTGGGGGCGCGCGGGAAAAACTGTTTTTT TRBJ1-4 NA NA TRBV6-1 16
CASSIGGSQETQYF TGTGCCAGTAGTATAGGGGGCTCCCAAGAGACCCAGTACTTC TRBJ2-5 NA medium-sized TRBV19 14
CASSLGRPNLGTQYF TGTGCCAGCAGCTTAGGGAGGCCTAACCTAGGGACCCAGTACTTC TRBJ2-5 NA few TRBV11-3 15
CASSPGGTTEAFF TGTGCCAGCAGCCCAGGGGGCACGACTGAAGCTTTCTTT TRBJ1-1 TRBD1 NA TRBV28 13
CATETGDQETQYF TGTGCCACCGAGACAGGGGACCAAGAGACCCAGTACTTC TRBJ2-5 TRBD1 NA TRBV19 13
CASSLDLAGSYEQYF TGTGCCAGCAGCTTAGATCTAGCGGGAAGCTACGAGCAGTACTTC TRBJ2-7 TRBD2 NA TRBV6-5 15
CASSPRETGGSSPLHF TGTGCCAGCTCACCAAGGGAGACAGGGGGCTCTTCACCCCTCCACTTT TRBJ1-6 TRBD1 NA TRBV18 16
CSASSSLRGDSPLHF TGCAGTGCTAGTAGTAGCCTACGGGGGGATTCACCCCTCCACTTT TRBJ1-6 NA many TRBV20-1 15
CASSLAGGLTFF TGTGCCAGCAGCTTGGCCGGAGGGTTAACTTTTTTT TRBJ1-4 NA NA TRBV5-4 12
CASSFSQGGGMNTEAFF TGTGCCAGTAGTTTCTCCCAAGGGGGGGGGATGAACACTGAAGCTTTCTTT TRBJ1-1 NA NA TRBV19 17
CASSFDRTSGEQYF TGCGCCAGCAGCTTCGACAGGACTAGCGGCGAGCAGTACTTC TRBJ2-7 TRBD2 NA TRBV5-1 14
CASSPGTGTSEQYF TGTGCCAGCAGCCCAGGGACAGGGACCTCCGAGCAGTACTTC TRBJ2-7 TRBD1 few TRBV3-1/TRBV3-2 14
CASSNGVATNEKLFF TGTGCCAGCAGCAACGGAGTTGCAACTAATGAAAAACTGTTTTTT TRBJ1-4 NA NA TRBV7-9 15
CASRAGGDYEQYF TGTGCCAGCCGGGCAGGGGGCGACTACGAGCAGTACTTC TRBJ2-7 TRBD1 NA TRBV28 13
CASSLLRYNEQFF TGTGCCAGCAGTCTCCTAAGATACAATGAGCAGTTCTTC TRBJ2-1 NA NA TRBV12-3/TRBV12-4 13
CASSLLQGAWGGYTF TGTGCCAGCAGCCTCCTTCAGGGGGCTTGGGGTGGCTACACCTTC TRBJ1-2 TRBD1 NA TRBV5-6 15
CASSLEQGNQPQHF TGTGCCAGCAGCCTTGAACAGGGTAATCAGCCCCAGCATTTT TRBJ1-5 NA NA TRBV7-2 14
CASSEGATGNTIYF TGTGCCAGCAGTGAAGGGGCAACTGGAAACACCATATATTTT TRBJ1-3 NA NA TRBV6-1 14
CASSYGAGPYTDTQYF TGTGCCAGCAGTTACGGAGCGGGACCCTACACAGATACGCAGTATTTT TRBJ2-3 TRBD2 NA TRBV6-2/TRBV6-3 16
CASSMGGDTEAFF TGTGCCAGTAGTATGGGAGGGGACACTGAAGCTTTCTTT TRBJ1-1 NA NA TRBV19 13